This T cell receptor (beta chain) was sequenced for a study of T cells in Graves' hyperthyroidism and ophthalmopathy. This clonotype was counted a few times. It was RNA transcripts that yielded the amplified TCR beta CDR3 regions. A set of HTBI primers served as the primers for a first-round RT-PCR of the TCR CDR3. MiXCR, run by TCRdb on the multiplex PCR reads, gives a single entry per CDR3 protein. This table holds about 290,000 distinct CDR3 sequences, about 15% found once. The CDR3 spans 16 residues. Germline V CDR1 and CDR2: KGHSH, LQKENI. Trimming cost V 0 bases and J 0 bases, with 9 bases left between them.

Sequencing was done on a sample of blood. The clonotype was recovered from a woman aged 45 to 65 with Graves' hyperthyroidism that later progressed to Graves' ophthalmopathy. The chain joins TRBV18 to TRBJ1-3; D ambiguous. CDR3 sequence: CASSPPVGISGNTIYF. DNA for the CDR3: TGTGCCAGCTCACCACCAGTAGGCATCTCTGGAAACACCATATATTTT.